This T cell receptor (beta chain) stems from a study of a mutant IDH1 vaccine in newly diagnosed glioma. At the level of the study: Vaccination was launched 4-6 weeks after radiotherapy alone, or with temozolomide cycles. Most patients had radiochemotherapy with temozolomide before enrollment; others had one alone.

This table comes from immunoSEQ multiplex PCR, and its TCRdb copy is limited to in-frame clones, with some not included. The data contain about 56,000 clones, roughly 87% of them singletons. CDR1 PRHDT and CDR2 FYEKMQ come from the germline V gene (reference sequence). The CDR3 has 17 residues. V lost 4 bases and J lost 2; bases outside the gene matches: 8. Comment on this clone: The antigen is undetermined.

Time point indicated: week 47, end of study. Vaccination used 300 ug of mutant IDH1 20-mer peptide per dose, with topical imiquimod. In weeks 1, 3, 5, 7, 11, 15, 19 and 23, patients were immunized, eight times in all. The chain joins TRBV13 to TRBJ2-5, with TRBD2 matching over 12 bases. Sequencing used PBMCs, obtained from a glioma patient whose treatment included an IDH1 peptide vaccine. The TCR comes from a woman aged 50 to 60 with glioma. The CDR3 is CASSSPLTSGRQETQYF. CDR3 bases: TGTGCCAGCAGCTCACCCCTGACTAGCGGGAGACAAGAGACCCAGTACTTC.